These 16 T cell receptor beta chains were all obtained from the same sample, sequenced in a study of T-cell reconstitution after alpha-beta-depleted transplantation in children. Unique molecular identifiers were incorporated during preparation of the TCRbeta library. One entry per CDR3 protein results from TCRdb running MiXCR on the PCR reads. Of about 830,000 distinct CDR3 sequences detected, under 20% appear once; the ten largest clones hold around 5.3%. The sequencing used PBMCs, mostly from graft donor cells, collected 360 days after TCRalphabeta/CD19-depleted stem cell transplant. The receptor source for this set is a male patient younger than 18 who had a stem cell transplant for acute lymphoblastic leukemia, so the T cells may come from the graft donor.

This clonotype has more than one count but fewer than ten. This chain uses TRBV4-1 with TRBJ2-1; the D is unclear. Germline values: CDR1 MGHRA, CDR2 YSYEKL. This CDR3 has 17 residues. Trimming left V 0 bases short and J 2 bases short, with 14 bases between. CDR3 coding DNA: TGCGCCAGCAGCCAAGAGGTTCTGGCGATAACCTACAATGAGCAGTTCTTC. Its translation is CASSQEVLAITYNEQFF.

CDR3 sequence: CASRIGQSSEAFF. The CDR3 DNA reads TGCGCCAGCAGGATAGGACAGAGTTCCGAAGCTTTCTTT. The chain combines TRBV5-1 with TRBJ1-1; D perhaps matches TRBD1 (6 bases). The V and J ends lost 5 bases and 8 bases respectively, with 16 bases between them. In germline, CDR1 is SGHRS, CDR2 YFSETQ. The CDR3 covers 13 residues.

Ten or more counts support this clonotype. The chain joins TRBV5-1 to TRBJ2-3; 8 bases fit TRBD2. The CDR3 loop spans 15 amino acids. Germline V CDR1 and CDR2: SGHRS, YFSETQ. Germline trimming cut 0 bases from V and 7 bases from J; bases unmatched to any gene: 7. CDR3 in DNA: TGCGCCAGCAGCTTGGACGGGGGGGAGGAATATACGCAGTATTTT. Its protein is CASSLDGGEEYTQYF.

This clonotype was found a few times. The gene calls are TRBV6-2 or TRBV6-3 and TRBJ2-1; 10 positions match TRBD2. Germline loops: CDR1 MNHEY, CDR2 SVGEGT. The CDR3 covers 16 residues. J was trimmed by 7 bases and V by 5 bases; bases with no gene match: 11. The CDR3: CASSLALAGVNNEQFF. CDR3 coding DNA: TGTGCCAGCAGTCTCGCGCTAGCGGGAGTTAATAATGAGCAGTTCTTC.

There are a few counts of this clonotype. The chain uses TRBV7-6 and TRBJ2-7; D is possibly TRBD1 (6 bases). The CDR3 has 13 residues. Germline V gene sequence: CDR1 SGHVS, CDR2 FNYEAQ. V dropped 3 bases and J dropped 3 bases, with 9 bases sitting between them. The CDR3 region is CASSFRDNYEQYF. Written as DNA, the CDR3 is TGTGCCAGCAGCTTCCGGGACAACTACGAGCAGTACTTC.

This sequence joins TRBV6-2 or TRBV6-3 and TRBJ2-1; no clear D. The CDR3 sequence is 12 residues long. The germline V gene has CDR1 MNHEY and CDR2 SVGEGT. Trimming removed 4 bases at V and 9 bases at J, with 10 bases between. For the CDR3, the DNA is TGTGCCAGCAGTTCTTTAGCTGCTGAGCAGTTCTTC. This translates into CASSSLAAEQFF.

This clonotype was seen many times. In DNA form, the CDR3 reads TGCGCCAGCAGCTTGGTGGCGGGCTGGGCCACCAATGAGCAGTTCTTC. Its protein is CASSLVAGWATNEQFF. This sequence joins TRBV5-1 and TRBJ2-1, with D possibly being TRBD2 (5 bases). The CDR3 extends over 16 amino acids. Germline lookup yields CDR1 SGHRS and CDR2 YFSETQ. The V and J ends lost 0 bases and 6 bases respectively, with 16 bases between them.

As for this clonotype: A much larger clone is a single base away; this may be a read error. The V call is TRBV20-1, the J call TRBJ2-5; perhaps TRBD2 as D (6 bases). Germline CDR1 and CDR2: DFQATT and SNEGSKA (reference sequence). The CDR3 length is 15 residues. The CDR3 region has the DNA TGCACTGCAAAGGTGGGGGGATTGTACCAAGAGACCCAGTACTTC. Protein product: CTAKVGGLYQETQYF.

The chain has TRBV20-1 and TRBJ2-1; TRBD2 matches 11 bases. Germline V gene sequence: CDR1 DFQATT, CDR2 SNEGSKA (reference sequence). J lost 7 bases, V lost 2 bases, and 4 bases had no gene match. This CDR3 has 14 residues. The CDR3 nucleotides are TGCAGTGCTAGATTACTAGCGGGAGTTAATGAGCAGTTCTTC. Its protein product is CSARLLAGVNEQFF.

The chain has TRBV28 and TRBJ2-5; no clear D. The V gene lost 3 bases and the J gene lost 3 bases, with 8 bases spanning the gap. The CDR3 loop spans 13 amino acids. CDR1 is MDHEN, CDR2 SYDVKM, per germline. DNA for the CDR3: TGTGCCAGCAGTTTCCGCAGGAAAGAGACCCAGTACTTC. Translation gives CASSFRRKETQYF.

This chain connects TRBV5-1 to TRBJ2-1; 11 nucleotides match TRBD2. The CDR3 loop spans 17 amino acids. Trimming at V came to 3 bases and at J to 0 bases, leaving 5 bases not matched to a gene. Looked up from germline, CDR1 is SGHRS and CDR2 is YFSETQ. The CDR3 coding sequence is TGCGCCAGCAGCTATAGACTAGCGGGGCTCTCCTACAATGAGCAGTTCTTC. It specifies CASSYRLAGLSYNEQFF.

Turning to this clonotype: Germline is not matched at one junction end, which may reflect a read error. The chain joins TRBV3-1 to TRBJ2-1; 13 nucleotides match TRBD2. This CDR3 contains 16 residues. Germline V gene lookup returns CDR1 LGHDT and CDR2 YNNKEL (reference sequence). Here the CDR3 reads CASNQLAGGSYNEQFF. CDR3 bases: TGTGCCAGCAACCAACTAGCGGGAGGGTCCTACAATGAGCAGTTCTTC.

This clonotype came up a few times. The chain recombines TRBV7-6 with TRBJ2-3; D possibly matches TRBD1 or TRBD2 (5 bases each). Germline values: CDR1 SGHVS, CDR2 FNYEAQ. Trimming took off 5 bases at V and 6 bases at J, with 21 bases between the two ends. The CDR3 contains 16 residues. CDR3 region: CASSQGSVPGADTQYF. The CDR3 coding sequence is TGTGCCAGCAGCCAGGGAAGCGTCCCCGGGGCCGATACGCAGTATTTT.

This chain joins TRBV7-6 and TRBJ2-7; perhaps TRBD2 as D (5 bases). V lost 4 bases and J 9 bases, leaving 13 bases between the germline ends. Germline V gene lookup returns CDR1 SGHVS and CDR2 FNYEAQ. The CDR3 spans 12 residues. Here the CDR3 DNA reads TGTGCCAGCAGCTATCCCCGAGGGCGGCAGTACTTC. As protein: CASSYPRGRQYF.

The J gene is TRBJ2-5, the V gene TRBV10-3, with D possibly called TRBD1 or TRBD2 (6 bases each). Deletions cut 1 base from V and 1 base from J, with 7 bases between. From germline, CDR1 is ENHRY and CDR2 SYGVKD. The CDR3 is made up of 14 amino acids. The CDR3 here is CAISEWGAQETQYF. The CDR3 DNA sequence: TGTGCCATCAGTGAGTGGGGGGCCCAAGAGACCCAGTACTTC.

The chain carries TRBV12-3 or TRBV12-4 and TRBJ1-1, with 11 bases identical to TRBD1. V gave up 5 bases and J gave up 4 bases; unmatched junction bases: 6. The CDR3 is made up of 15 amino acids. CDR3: CASSPAGTGGTEAFF. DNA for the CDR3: TGTGCCAGCAGTCCCGCCGGGACAGGGGGCACTGAAGCTTTCTTT.